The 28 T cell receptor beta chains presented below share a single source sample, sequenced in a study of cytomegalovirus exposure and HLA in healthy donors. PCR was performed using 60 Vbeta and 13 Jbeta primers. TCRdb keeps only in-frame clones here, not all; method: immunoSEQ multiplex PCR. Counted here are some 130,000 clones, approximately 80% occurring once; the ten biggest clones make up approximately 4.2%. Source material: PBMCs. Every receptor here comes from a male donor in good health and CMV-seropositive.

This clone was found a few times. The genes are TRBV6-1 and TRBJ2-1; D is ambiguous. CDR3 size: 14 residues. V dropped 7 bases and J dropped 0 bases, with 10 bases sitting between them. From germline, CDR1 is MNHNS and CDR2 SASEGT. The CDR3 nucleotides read TGTGCCAGCACCGACTGGAGCTCCTACAATGAGCAGTTCTTC. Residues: CASTDWSSYNEQFF.

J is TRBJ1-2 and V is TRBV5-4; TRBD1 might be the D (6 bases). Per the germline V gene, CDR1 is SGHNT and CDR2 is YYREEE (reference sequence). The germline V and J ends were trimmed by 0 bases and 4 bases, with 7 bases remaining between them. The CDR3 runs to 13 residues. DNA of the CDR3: TGTGCCAGCAGCTTGGTAGGGGGCTATGGCTACACCTTC. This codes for CASSLVGGYGYTF.

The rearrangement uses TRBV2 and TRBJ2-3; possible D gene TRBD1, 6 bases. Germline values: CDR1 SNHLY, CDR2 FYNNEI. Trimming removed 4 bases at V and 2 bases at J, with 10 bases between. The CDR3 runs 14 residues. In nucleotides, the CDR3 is TGTGCCAGCAGTGCACAGGGTACCACAGATACGCAGTATTTT. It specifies CASSAQGTTDTQYF.

CDR3 DNA sequence: TGTGCCAGTAGTATAAGGACAGAATCCTACGAGCAGTACTTC. Its protein product is CASSIRTESYEQYF. The gene calls are TRBV19 and TRBJ2-7; possibly TRBD1 for D (6 bases). CDR1 and CDR2 (germline): LNHDA, SQIVND (reference sequence). The CDR3 has 14 residues. Trimming cost V 2 bases and J 1 base, with 9 bases left between them.

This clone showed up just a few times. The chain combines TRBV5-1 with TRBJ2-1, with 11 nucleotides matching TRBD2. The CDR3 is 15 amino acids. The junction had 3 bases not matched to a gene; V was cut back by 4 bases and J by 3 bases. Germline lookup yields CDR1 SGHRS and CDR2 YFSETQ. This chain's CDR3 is CASSRGLADYNEQFF. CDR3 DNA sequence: TGCGCCAGCAGCCGGGGACTAGCGGACTACAATGAGCAGTTCTTC.

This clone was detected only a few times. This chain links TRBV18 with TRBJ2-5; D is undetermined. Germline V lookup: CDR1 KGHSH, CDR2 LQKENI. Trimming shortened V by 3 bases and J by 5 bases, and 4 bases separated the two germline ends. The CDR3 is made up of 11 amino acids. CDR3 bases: TGTGCCAGCTCACCTCGGGAGACCCAGTACTTC. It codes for CASSPRETQYF.

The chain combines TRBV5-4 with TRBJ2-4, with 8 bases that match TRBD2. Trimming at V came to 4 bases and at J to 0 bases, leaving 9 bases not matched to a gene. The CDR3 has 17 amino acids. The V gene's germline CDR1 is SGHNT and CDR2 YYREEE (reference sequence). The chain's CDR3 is CASSMSGGQLAKNIQYF. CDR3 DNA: TGTGCCAGCAGCATGAGCGGGGGCCAATTAGCCAAAAACATTCAGTACTTC.

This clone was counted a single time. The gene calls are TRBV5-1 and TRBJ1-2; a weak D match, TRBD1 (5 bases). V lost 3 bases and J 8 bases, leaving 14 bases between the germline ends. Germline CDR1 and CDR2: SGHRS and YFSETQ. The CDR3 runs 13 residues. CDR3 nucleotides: TGCGCCAGCAGCTACCGGGGGGAGTTCGGCTACACCTTC. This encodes CASSYRGEFGYTF.

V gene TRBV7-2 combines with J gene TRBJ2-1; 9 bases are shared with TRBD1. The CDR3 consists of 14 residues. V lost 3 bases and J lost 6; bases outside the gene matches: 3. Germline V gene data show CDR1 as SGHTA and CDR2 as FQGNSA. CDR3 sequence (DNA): TGTGCCAGCAGCTTCGACAGGGGGAGCAATGAGCAGTTCTTC. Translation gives CASSFDRGSNEQFF.

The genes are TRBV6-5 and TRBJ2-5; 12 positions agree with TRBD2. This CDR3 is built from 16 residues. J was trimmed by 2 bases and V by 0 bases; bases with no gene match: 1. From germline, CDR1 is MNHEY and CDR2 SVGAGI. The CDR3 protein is CASSYSGLAGQETQYF. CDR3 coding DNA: TGTGCCAGCAGTTACTCCGGACTAGCGGGGCAAGAGACCCAGTACTTC.

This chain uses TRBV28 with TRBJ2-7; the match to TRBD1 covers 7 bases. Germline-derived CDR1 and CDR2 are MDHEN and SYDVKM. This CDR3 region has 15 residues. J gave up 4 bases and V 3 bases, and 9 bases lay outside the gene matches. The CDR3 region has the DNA TGTGCCAGCAGTTTGGTCCAGGGGGAGTTGTACGAGCAGTACTTC. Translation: CASSLVQGELYEQYF.

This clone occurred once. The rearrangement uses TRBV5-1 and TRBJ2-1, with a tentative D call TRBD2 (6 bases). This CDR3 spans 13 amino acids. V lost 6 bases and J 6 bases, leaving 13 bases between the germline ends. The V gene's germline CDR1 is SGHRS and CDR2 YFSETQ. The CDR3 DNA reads TGCGCCAGCATTGCGGGATTAGGCAATGAGCAGTTCTTC. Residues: CASIAGLGNEQFF.

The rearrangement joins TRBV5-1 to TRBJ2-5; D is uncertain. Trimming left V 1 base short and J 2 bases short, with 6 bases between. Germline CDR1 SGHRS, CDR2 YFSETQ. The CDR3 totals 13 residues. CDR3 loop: CASSLSVQETQYF. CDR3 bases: TGCGCCAGCAGCTTGTCAGTTCAAGAGACCCAGTACTTC. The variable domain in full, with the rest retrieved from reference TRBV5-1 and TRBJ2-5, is KAGVTQTPRYLIKTRGQQVTLSCSPISGHRSVSWYQQTPGQGLQFLFEYFSETQRNKGNFPGRFSGRQFSNSRSEMNVSTLELGDSALYLCASSLSVQETQYFGPGTRLLVL.

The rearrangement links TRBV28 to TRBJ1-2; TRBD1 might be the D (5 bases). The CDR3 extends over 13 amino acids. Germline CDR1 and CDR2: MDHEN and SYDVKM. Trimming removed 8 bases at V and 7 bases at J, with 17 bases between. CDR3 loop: CASGQQRFRGYTF. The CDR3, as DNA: TGTGCCAGCGGACAACAGAGGTTTCGTGGCTACACCTTC.

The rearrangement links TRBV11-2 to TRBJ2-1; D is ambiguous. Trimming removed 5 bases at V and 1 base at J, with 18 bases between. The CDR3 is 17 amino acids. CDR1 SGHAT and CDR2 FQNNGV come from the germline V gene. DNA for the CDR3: TGTGCCAGCAGCCCCCGAGGCCGCCAACTTTCCTACAATGAGCAGTTCTTC. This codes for CASSPRGRQLSYNEQFF. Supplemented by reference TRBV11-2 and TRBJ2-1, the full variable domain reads EAGVAQSPRYKIIEKRQSVAFWCNPISGHATLYWYQQILGQGPKLLIQFQNNGVVDDSQLPKDRFSAERLKGVDSTLKIQPAKLEDSAVYLCASSPRGRQLSYNEQFFGPGTRLTVL.

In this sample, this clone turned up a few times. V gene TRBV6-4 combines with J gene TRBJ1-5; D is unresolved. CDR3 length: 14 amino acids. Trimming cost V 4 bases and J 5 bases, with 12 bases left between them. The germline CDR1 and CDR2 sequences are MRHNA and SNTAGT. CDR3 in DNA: TGTGCCAGCAGTGCCGACACCGACGATCAGCCCCAGCATTTT. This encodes CASSADTDDQPQHF.

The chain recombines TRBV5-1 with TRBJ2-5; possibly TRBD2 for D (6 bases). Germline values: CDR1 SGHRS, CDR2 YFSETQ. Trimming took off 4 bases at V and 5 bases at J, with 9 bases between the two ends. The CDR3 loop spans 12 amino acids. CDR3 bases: TGCGCCAGCAGCCCCCGGGGGGAGACCCAGTACTTC. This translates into CASSPRGETQYF.

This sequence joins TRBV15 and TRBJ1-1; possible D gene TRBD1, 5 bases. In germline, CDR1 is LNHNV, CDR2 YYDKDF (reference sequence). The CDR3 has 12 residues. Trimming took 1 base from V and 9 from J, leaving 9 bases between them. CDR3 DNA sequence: TGTGCCACCAGCAGAGTTCGGGGGAAAGCTTTCTTT. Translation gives CATSRVRGKAFF. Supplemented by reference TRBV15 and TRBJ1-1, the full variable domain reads DAMVIQNPRYQVTQFGKPVTLSCSQTLNHNVMYWYQQKSSQAPKLLFHYYDKDFNNEADTPDNFQSRRPNTSFCFLDIRSPGLGDTAMYLCATSRVRGKAFFGQGTRLTVV.

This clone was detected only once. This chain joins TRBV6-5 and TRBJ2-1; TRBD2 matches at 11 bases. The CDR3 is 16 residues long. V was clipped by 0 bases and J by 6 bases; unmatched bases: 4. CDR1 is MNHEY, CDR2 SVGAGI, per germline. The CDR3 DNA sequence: TGTGCCAGCAGTTACTCTAGCGGGGGGGCTTTCAATGAGCAGTTCTTC. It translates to CASSYSSGGAFNEQFF.

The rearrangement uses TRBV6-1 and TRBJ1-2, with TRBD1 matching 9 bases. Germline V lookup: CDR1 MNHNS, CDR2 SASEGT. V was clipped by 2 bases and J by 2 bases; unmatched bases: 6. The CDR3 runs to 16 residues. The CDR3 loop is CASSERDRAFNYGYTF. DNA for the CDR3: TGTGCCAGCAGTGAAAGGGACAGGGCATTCAACTATGGCTACACCTTC.

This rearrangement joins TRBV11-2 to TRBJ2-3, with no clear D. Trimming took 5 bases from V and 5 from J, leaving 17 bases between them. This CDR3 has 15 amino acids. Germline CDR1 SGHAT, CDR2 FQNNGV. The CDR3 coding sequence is TGTGCCAGCAGCCGCTCGTTGGAGTCTCAAGATACGCAGTATTTT. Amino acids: CASSRSLESQDTQYF.

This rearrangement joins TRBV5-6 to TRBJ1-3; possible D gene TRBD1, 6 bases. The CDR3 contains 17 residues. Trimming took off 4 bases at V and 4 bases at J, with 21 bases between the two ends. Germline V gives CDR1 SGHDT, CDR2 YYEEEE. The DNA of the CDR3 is TGTGCCAGCAGCCTTAGCCCGGACAGTTCGGGAGGAAACACCATATATTTT. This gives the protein CASSLSPDSSGGNTIYF.

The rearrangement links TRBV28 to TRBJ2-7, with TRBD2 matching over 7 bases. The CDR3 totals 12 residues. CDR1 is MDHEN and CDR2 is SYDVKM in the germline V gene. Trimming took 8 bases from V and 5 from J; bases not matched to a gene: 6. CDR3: CASQRDSHEQYF. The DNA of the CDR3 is TGTGCCAGCCAGCGGGATTCCCACGAGCAGTACTTC.

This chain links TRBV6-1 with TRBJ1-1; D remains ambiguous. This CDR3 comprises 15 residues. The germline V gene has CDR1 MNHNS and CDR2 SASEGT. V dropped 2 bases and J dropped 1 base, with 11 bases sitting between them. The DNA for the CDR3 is TGTGCCAGCAGTGAATATACCGGCGGGAACACTGAAGCTTTCTTT. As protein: CASSEYTGGNTEAFF.

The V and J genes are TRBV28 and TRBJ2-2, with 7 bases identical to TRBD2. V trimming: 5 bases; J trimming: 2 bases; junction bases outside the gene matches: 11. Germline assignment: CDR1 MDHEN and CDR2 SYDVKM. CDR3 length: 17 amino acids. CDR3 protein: CASSPPAGAVNTGELFF. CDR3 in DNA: TGTGCCAGCAGTCCCCCCGCGGGAGCGGTAAACACCGGGGAGCTGTTTTTT. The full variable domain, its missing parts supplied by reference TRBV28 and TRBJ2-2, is DVKVTQSSRYLVKRTGEKVFLECVQDMDHENMFWYRQDPGLGLRLIYFSYDVKMKEKGDIPEGYSVSREKKERFSLILESASTNQTSMYLCASSPPAGAVNTGELFFGEGSRLTVL.

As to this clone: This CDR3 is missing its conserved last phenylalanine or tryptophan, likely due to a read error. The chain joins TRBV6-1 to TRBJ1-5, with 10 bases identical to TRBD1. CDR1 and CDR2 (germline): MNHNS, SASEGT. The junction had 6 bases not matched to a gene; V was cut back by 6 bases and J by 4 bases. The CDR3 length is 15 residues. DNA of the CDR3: TGTGCCAGCAGCGATCGGACAGGGGGAAATCAGCCCCAGCATCTT. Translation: CASSDRTGGNQPQHL.

The CDR3 loop is CASSLGIAGTYEQYF. CDR3 nucleotides: TGTGCCAGCAGCCTTGGTATAGCGGGCACCTACGAGCAGTACTTC. The chain recombines TRBV28 with TRBJ2-7; 7 nucleotides match TRBD2. The germline CDR1 and CDR2 sequences are MDHEN and SYDVKM. The CDR3 is 15 amino acids. Unmatched junction bases numbered 10, after V lost 6 bases and J lost 2 bases.

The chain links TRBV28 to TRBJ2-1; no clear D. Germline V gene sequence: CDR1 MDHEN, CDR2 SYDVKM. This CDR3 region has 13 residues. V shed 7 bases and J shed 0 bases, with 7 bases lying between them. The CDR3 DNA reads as TGTGCCAGCATTGGCAACTCCTACAATGAGCAGTTCTTC. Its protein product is CASIGNSYNEQFF.